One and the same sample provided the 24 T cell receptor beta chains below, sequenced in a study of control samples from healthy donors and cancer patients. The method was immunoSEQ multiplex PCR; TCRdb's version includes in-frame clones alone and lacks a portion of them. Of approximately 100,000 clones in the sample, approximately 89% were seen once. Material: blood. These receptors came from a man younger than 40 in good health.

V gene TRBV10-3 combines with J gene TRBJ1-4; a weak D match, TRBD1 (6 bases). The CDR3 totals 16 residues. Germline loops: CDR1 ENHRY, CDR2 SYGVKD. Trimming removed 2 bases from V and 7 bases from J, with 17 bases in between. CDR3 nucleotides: TGTGCCATCAGTGAGGTGGGTCCGCAACAGGGTGAAAAACTGTTTTTT. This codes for CAISEVGPQQGEKLFF.

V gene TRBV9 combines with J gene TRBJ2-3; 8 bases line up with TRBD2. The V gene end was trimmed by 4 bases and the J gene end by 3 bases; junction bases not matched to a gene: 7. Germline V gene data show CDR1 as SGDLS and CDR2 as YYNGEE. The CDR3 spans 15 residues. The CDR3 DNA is TGTGCCAGCAGCCCTTTAGCGGGGAGGACAGATACGCAGTATTTT. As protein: CASSPLAGRTDTQYF.

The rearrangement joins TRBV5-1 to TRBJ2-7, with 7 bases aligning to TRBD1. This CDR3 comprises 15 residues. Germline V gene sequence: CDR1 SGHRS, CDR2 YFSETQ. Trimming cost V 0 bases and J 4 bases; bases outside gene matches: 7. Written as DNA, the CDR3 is TGCGCCAGCAGCTTGGATGCGACAGGGCTATACGAGCAGTACGTC. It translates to CASSLDATGLYEQYV.

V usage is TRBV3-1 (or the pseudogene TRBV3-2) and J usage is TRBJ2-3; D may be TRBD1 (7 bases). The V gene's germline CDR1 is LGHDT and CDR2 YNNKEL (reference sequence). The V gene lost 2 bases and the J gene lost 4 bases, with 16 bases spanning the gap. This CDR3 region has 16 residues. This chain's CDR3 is CASSQTSGGKSDTQYF. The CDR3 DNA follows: TGTGCCAGCAGCCAAACCTCAGGGGGGAAGTCAGATACGCAGTATTTT.

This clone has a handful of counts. The CDR3 loop is CASRPIDRHTEAFF. CDR3 DNA: TGTGCCAGCAGACCGATAGACAGGCACACTGAAGCTTTCTTT. V is TRBV6-5 and J is TRBJ1-1; D might be TRBD1 (6 bases). The germline V gene encodes CDR1 MNHEY and CDR2 SVGAGI. The CDR3 loop spans 14 amino acids. Deletions cut 6 bases from V and 3 bases from J, with 14 bases between.

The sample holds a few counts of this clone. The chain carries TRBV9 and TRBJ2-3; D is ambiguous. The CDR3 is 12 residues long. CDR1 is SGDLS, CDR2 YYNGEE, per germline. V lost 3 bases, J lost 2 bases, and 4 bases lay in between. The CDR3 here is CASSADTDTQYF. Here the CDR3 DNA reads TGTGCCAGCAGCGCGGACACAGATACGCAGTATTTT.

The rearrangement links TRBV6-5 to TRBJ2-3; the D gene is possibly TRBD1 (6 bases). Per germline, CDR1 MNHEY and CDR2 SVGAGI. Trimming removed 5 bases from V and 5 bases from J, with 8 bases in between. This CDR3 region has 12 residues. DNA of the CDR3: TGTGCCAGCAGTCTACAGGGAGATACGCAGTATTTT. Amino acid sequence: CASSLQGDTQYF.

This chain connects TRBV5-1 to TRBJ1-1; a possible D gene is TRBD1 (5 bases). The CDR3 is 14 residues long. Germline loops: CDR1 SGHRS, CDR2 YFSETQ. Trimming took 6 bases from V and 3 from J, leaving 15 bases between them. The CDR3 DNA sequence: TGCGCCAGCAACGTGGGGGGAAGAGACACTGAAGCTTTCTTT. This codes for CASNVGGRDTEAFF.

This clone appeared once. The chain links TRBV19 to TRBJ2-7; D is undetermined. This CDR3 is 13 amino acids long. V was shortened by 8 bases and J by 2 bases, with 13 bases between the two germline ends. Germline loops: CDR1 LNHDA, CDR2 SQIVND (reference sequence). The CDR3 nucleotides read TGTGCCAGTGCCCCCGATCTAACCTACGAGCAGTACGTC. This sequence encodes CASAPDLTYEQYV.

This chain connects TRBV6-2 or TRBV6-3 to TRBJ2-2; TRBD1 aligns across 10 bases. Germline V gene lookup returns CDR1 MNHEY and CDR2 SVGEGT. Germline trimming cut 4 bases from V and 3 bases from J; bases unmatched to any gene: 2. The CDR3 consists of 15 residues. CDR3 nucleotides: TGTGCCAGCAGTTCTGGACAGGGGGACACCGGGGAGCTGTTTTTT. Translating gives CASSSGQGDTGELFF.

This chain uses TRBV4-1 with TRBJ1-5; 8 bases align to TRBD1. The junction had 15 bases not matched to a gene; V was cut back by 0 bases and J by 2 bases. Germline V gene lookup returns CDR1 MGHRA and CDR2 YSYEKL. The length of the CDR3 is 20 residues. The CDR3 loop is CASSQDNWYRGLGGNQPQHF. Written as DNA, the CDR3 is TGCGCCAGCAGCCAAGATAATTGGTACAGGGGGTTGGGAGGCAATCAGCCCCAGCATTTT.

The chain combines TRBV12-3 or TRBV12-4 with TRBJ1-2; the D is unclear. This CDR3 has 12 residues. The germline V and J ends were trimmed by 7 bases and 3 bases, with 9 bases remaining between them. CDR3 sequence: CASTSRYYGYTF. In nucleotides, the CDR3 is TGTGCCAGCACCTCACGGTACTATGGCTACACCTTC.

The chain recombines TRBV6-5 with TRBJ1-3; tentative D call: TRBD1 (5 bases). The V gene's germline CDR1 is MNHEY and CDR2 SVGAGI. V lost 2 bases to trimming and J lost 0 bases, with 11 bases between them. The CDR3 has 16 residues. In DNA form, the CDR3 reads TGTGCCAGCAGTTACCCGACAGTGGACTCTGGAAACACCATATATTTT. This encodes CASSYPTVDSGNTIYF.

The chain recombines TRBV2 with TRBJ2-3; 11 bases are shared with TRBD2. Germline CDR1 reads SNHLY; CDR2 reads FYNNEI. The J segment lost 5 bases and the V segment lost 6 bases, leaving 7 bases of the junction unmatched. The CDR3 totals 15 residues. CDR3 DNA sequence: TGTGCCAGCAGAATGACTAGCGGGGCCCAAGATACGCAGTATTTT. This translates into CASRMTSGAQDTQYF.

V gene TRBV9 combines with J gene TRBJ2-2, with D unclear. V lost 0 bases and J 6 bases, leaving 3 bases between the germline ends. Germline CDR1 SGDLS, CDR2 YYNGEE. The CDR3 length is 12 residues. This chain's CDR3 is CASSVAAGELFF. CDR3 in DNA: TGTGCCAGCAGCGTAGCAGCCGGGGAGCTGTTTTTT.

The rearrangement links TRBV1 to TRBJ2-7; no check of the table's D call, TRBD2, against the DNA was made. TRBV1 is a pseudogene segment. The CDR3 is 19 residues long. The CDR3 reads CTSSQNRPFWVGGTYEQYV. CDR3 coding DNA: TGCACCAGCAGCCAAAATCGGCCTTTTTGGGTCGGCGGCACTTACGAGCAGTACGTC.

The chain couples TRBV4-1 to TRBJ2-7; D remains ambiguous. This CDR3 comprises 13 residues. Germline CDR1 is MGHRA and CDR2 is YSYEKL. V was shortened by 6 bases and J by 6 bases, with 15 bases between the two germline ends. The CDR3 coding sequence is TGCGCCAGCAGTCAAACCCCGGCACGCGAGCAGTACTTC. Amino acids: CASSQTPAREQYF.

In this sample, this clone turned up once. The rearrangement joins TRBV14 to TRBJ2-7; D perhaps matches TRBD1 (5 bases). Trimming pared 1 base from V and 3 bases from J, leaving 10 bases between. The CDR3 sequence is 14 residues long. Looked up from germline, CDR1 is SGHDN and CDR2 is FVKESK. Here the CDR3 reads CASSQAGQGYEQYF. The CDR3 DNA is TGTGCCAGCAGCCAAGCAGGGCAAGGCTACGAGCAGTACTTC.

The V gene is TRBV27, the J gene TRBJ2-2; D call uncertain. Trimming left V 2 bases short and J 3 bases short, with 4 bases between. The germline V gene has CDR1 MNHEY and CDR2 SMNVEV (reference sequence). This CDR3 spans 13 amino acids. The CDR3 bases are TGTGCCAGCAGTTTAGTCCACACCGGGGAGCTGTTTTTT. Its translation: CASSLVHTGELFF.

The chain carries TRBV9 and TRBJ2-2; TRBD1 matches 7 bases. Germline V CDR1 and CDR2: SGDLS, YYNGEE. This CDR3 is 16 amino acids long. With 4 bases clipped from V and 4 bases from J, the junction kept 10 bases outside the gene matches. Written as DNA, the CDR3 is TGTGCCAGCAGCCCCCATAAGGGGGCGGGCACCGGGGAGCTGTTTTTT. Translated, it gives CASSPHKGAGTGELFF.

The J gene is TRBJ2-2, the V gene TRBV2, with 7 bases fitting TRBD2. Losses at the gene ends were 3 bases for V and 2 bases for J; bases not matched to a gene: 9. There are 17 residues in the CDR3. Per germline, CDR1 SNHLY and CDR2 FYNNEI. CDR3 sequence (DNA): TGTGCCAGCAGTGACTCTTTGCGGGGGACTAACACCGGGGAGCTGTTTTTT. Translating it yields CASSDSLRGTNTGELFF. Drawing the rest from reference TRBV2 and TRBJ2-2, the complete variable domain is EPEVTQTPSHQVTQMGQEVILRCVPISNHLYFYWYRQILGQKVEFLVSFYNNEISEKSEIFDDQFSVERPDGSNFTLKIRSTKLEDSAMYFCASSDSLRGTNTGELFFGEGSRLTVL.

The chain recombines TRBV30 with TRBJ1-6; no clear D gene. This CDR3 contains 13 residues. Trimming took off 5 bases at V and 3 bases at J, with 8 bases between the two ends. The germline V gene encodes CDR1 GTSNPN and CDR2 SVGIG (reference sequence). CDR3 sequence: CAWAEFYNSPLHF. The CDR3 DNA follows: TGTGCCTGGGCCGAGTTCTATAATTCACCCCTCCACTTT.

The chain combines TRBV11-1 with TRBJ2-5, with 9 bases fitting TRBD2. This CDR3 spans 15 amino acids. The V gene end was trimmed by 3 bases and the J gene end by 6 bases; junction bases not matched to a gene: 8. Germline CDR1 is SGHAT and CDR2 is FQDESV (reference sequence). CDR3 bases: TGTGCCAGCAGCTTCGGCGGGGGGGCCCTAAAGACCCAGTACTTC. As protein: CASSFGGGALKTQYF.

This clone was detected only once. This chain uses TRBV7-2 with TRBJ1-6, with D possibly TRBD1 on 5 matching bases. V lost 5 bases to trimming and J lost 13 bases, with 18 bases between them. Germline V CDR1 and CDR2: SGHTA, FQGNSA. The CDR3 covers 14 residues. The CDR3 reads CASSRTIGIYPLHF. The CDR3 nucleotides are TGTGCCAGCAGCCGGACAATTGGCATTTACCCCCTCCACTTT.